These 10 T cell receptor beta chains were sequenced from one sample in a study of STAT5B mutations in CD4+ large granular lymphocyte leukemia. Profiled with immunoSEQ multiplex PCR; TCRdb holds only in-frame clones, not every one. Among tens of thousands of clones, about 86% were seen once, and the ten largest hold about 3%. The sample consisted of CD4+ T cells from blood buffy coats. These TCRs come from a human donor in good health.

The V gene is TRBV30, the J gene TRBJ2-1; TRBD2 agrees at 9 bases. The germline CDR1 and CDR2 sequences are GTSNPN and SVGIG (reference sequence). This CDR3 is 16 amino acids long. V trimming: 4 bases; J trimming: 7 bases; junction bases outside the gene matches: 14. The CDR3 region is CAWTPFGREGGNEQFF. The CDR3 bases are TGTGCCTGGACACCCTTCGGGCGGGAGGGCGGGAATGAGCAGTTCTTC.

The chain combines TRBV28 with TRBJ1-5; D is perhaps TRBD1 (5 bases). Germline lookup yields CDR1 MDHEN and CDR2 SYDVKM. The CDR3 is 15 amino acids. V gave up 1 base and J gave up 0 bases, with 7 bases separating them. The CDR3 here is CASSLSGHSNQPQHF. The DNA for the CDR3 is TGTGCCAGCAGTTTATCGGGGCATAGCAATCAGCCCCAGCATTTT.

J is TRBJ1-2 and V is TRBV5-4; no clear D. This CDR3 region has 16 residues. V was pared by 0 bases and J by 1 base, with 13 bases between. Germline V gene lookup returns CDR1 SGHNT and CDR2 YYREEE (reference sequence). CDR3 amino acids: CASSLGGSPINYGYTF. In DNA form, the CDR3 reads TGTGCCAGCAGCTTGGGGGGAAGCCCCATTAACTATGGCTACACCTTC.

This chain connects TRBV6-5 to TRBJ2-2; D unresolved. The CDR3 runs to 15 residues. V lost 0 bases and J 7 bases, leaving 12 bases between the germline ends. Germline CDR1 MNHEY, CDR2 SVGAGI. CDR3 sequence reads: CASSYSNTLGGELFF. The CDR3 DNA is TGTGCCAGCAGTTACTCGAACACCCTTGGCGGGGAGCTGTTTTTT.

This clone was recorded only once. The rearrangement uses TRBV2 and TRBJ2-3; no reliable D call. CDR1 is SNHLY and CDR2 is FYNNEI in the germline V gene. V shed 4 bases and J shed 4 bases, with 12 bases lying between them. This CDR3 has 14 amino acids. This CDR3 reads CASSGQTKADTQYF. CDR3 DNA: TGTGCCAGCAGTGGGCAGACGAAGGCAGATACGCAGTATTTT.

The chain is built from TRBV2 and TRBJ1-2; D gene unclear. The V end lost 2 bases, the J end lost 4 bases, and 14 bases lay between the germline ends. Germline lookup yields CDR1 SNHLY and CDR2 FYNNEI. The CDR3 extends over 15 amino acids. The CDR3 spells CASSELSRQSYGYTF. CDR3 nucleotides: TGTGCCAGCAGTGAACTTAGTAGGCAGAGCTATGGCTACACCTTC.

V is TRBV30 and J is TRBJ1-3; D call uncertain. Germline V gene data show CDR1 as GTSNPN and CDR2 as SVGIG (reference sequence). Trimming pared 1 base from V and 6 bases from J, leaving 7 bases between. The CDR3 contains 12 residues. For the CDR3, the DNA is TGTGCCTGGAGTGCGGGGTCAAACACCATATATTTT. It codes for CAWSAGSNTIYF.

The table lists this clone with a few counts. This sequence joins TRBV30 and TRBJ2-1; maybe TRBD2 (5 bases). The CDR3 length is 14 residues. Germline assignment: CDR1 GTSNPN and CDR2 SVGIG (reference sequence). The V end was cut by 4 bases, the J end by 5 bases, with 15 bases between. The CDR3, as DNA: TGTGCCTGGACGAGGGCGGACCGCGACAATGAGCAGTTCTTC. Translated, it gives CAWTRADRDNEQFF.

V is TRBV11-2 and J is TRBJ2-1; D is perhaps TRBD2 (6 bases). Trimming took 4 bases from V and 3 from J, leaving 10 bases between them. The CDR3 covers 14 residues. Germline V CDR1 and CDR2: SGHAT, FQNNGV. The CDR3 nucleotides read TGTGCCAGCAGCTGGGACGGGAGCTACAATGAGCAGTTCTTC. Protein product: CASSWDGSYNEQFF.

J is TRBJ1-2 and V is TRBV29-1; a weak D match, TRBD1 (6 bases). V was pared by 3 bases and J by 3 bases, with 11 bases between. Germline lookup yields CDR1 SQVTM and CDR2 ANQGSEA. The CDR3 has 13 amino acids. CDR3 amino acids: CSVEGAGYYGYTF. CDR3 nucleotide sequence: TGCAGCGTTGAGGGGGCAGGGTACTATGGCTACACCTTC.